The 27 T cell receptor beta chains given below trace back to one sample, sequenced in a study of human T cells and chemical hapten exposure. TCRdb re-called the 5' RACE reads through MiXCR, storing one row per CDR3 protein. The sample has more than 75,000 distinct CDR3 sequences; 15% to 20% are singletons. Sequencing started from total RNA isolated from unfractionated whole blood. Every receptor here comes from a female donor in good health.

The rearrangement joins TRBV18 to TRBJ1-1, with D tentatively TRBD1 (5 bases). The length of the CDR3 is 13 residues. Trimming cost V 3 bases and J 5 bases, with 10 bases left between them. Germline V gene data show CDR1 as KGHSH and CDR2 as LQKENI. CDR3 coding DNA: TGTGCCAGCTCACCGGGGGAGGGGACTGAAGCTTTCTTT. Its translation: CASSPGEGTEAFF.

In this sample, this clonotype turned up a few times. The genes are TRBV20-1 and TRBJ1-1, with a tentative D call TRBD1 (5 bases). The CDR3 spans 15 residues. V lost 3 bases, J lost 1 base, and 15 bases lay in between. Per the germline V gene, CDR1 is DFQATT and CDR2 is SNEGSKA (reference sequence). CDR3 DNA sequence: TGCAGTGCTAGGGCCCCCCAGAGGGGGAACACTGAAGCTTTCTTT. It encodes CSARAPQRGNTEAFF.

This chain links TRBV7-2 with TRBJ2-2; maybe TRBD1 (6 bases). With 5 bases removed from V and 0 bases from J, the gap between germline ends came to 10 bases. The CDR3 has 15 residues. Per germline, CDR1 SGHTA and CDR2 FQGNSA. CDR3 coding DNA: TGTGCCAGCAGCCGGGGACAACCGAACACCGGGGAGCTGTTTTTT. Protein product: CASSRGQPNTGELFF.

The chain recombines TRBV6-5 with TRBJ1-2, with D uncertain. Germline-derived CDR1 and CDR2 are MNHEY and SVGAGI. V was trimmed by 0 bases and J by 6 bases, leaving 8 bases between them. CDR3 size: 13 residues. Here the CDR3 DNA reads TGTGCCAGCAGTTACTCGTCCGGGAATGGCTACACCTTC. It yields the protein CASSYSSGNGYTF.

The J gene is TRBJ1-1, the V gene TRBV5-1; maybe TRBD1 (5 bases). The V end lost 7 bases, the J end lost 0 bases, and 10 bases lay between the germline ends. The CDR3 is made up of 13 amino acids. Germline CDR1 SGHRS, CDR2 YFSETQ. CDR3 coding DNA: TGCGCCAGCCGGAGACAGCTGAACACTGAAGCTTTCTTT. As protein: CASRRQLNTEAFF.

The sample holds a few counts of this clonotype. This chain links TRBV29-1 with TRBJ1-5, with 8 bases fitting TRBD1. The V segment lost 4 bases and the J segment 2 bases; nucleotides outside the gene matches: 7. Germline CDR1 SQVTM, CDR2 ANQGSEA. The CDR3 loop spans 15 amino acids. This CDR3 reads CSVVIGQGGNQPQHF. The CDR3 bases are TGCAGCGTTGTTATTGGACAGGGAGGCAATCAGCCCCAGCATTTT.

The rearrangement links TRBV12-3 or TRBV12-4 to TRBJ2-7; D ambiguous. V shed 3 bases and J shed 5 bases, with 8 bases lying between them. The CDR3 covers 12 residues. The CDR3 DNA is TGTGCCAGCAGTTTTCTCTATAACGAGCAGTACTTC. It encodes CASSFLYNEQYF.

Comment on this clonotype: This sequence may be a read error, since a much larger clone differs from it by one base. The gene calls are TRBV5-1 and TRBJ1-2, with TRBD1 matching over 7 bases. CDR1 and CDR2 (germline): SGHRS, YFSETQ. J gave up 8 bases and V 3 bases, and 4 bases lay outside the gene matches. CDR3 length: 12 residues. The CDR3 here is CASSWDSKGYTF. The CDR3 DNA sequence: TGCGCCAGCAGCTGGGACAGCAAAGGCTACACCTTC.

This clonotype was seen a handful of times. This chain uses TRBV24-1 with TRBJ2-7; TRBD1 might be the D (5 bases). The ends were cut back, 4 bases at V and 5 bases at J, with 17 bases in the middle. This CDR3 has 15 residues. Looked up from germline, CDR1 is KGHDR and CDR2 is SFDVKD. CDR3 amino acids: CATSDAGDKGNEQYF. The CDR3 region has the DNA TGTGCCACCAGTGACGCCGGCGACAAGGGGAACGAGCAGTACTTC.

The CDR3 nucleotides read TGTGCCAGCAGCCCGGGGAGGAACGTCCTGACTTTC. It yields the protein CASSPGRNVLTF. The rearrangement joins TRBV7-9 to TRBJ2-6; TRBD2 might be the D (6 bases). Trimming removed 5 bases at V and 10 bases at J, with 9 bases between. The CDR3 has 12 residues. Germline CDR1 SEHNR, CDR2 FQNEAQ (reference sequence).

A few counts support this clonotype. The rearrangement joins TRBV20-1 to TRBJ2-1, with TRBD2 as a possible D gene (6 bases). Trimming shortened V by 5 bases and J by 8 bases, and 10 bases separated the two germline ends. CDR3 length: 11 amino acids. The germline V gene encodes CDR1 DFQATT and CDR2 SNEGSKA (reference sequence). For the CDR3, the DNA is TGCAGTGCTGGGGGAGGCGATGAGCAGTTCTTC. Its translation is CSAGGGDEQFF.

There are a few counts of this clonotype. This sequence joins TRBV30 and TRBJ2-7; D is possibly TRBD2 (6 bases). The length of the CDR3 is 13 residues. From germline, CDR1 is GTSNPN and CDR2 SVGIG (reference sequence). V lost 4 bases and J lost 9, with 19 bases in between. The CDR3 here is CAWTHSRGWGQYF. CDR3 DNA sequence: TGTGCCTGGACCCATAGTCGGGGGTGGGGGCAGTACTTC.

This clonotype was detected only a few times. The rearrangement uses TRBV19 and TRBJ2-1; D assignment may be TRBD1 or TRBD2 (6 bases each). V was pared by 3 bases and J by 9 bases, with 18 bases between. The CDR3 has 15 amino acids. Germline loops: CDR1 LNHDA, CDR2 SQIVND (reference sequence). The CDR3 nucleotides are TGTGCCAGTAGTATTCCGGGACAAAAGGGAGGTGAGCAGTTCTTC. It is translated as CASSIPGQKGGEQFF.

This clonotype was observed many times. V and J are TRBV20-1 and TRBJ2-3; TRBD2 matches 14 bases. The CDR3 loop spans 22 amino acids. Trimming cost V 1 base and J 2 bases; bases outside gene matches: 20. From germline, CDR1 is DFQATT and CDR2 SNEGSKA (reference sequence). The CDR3 DNA sequence: TGCAGTGCTAGAGCAGTAATGAGACTAGCGGGGGGGCCGGTGTCGGTCACAGATACGCAGTATTTT. Translated, it gives CSARAVMRLAGGPVSVTDTQYF.

The chain uses TRBV27 and TRBJ1-6; D unresolved. V was pared by 5 bases and J by 8 bases, with 10 bases between. The CDR3 contains 13 residues. Germline V gene data show CDR1 as MNHEY and CDR2 as SMNVEV (reference sequence). The CDR3 DNA is TGTGCCAGCAGTCCCCCGGGCGATTCACCCCTCCACTTT. Translating it yields CASSPPGDSPLHF.

This clonotype has more than one count but fewer than ten. CDR3 in DNA: TGTGCCAGCAGCTTAAATGCGGGTAAAGCTTTCTTT. Its protein product is CASSLNAGKAFF. The chain is built from TRBV7-2 and TRBJ1-1, with D unresolved. Germline CDR1 and CDR2: SGHTA and FQGNSA. Trimming cost V 2 bases and J 9 bases, with 10 bases left between them. This CDR3 contains 12 residues.

This clonotype came up a few times. The chain uses TRBV19 and TRBJ1-2; D remains ambiguous. CDR1 LNHDA and CDR2 SQIVND come from the germline V gene (reference sequence). This CDR3 contains 13 residues. Trimming took 3 bases from V and 6 from J, leaving 11 bases between them. The CDR3 reads CASSISGENGYTF. The CDR3 coding sequence is TGTGCCAGTAGTATTAGTGGAGAGAATGGCTACACCTTC.

The rearrangement joins TRBV5-1 to TRBJ2-7; the match to TRBD1 covers 9 bases. The CDR3 consists of 14 residues. Germline values: CDR1 SGHRS, CDR2 YFSETQ. Germline trimming cut 3 bases from V and 2 bases from J; bases unmatched to any gene: 3. CDR3 region: CASSWTGDPYEQYF. The CDR3 bases are TGCGCCAGCAGCTGGACAGGGGACCCCTACGAGCAGTACTTC.

This clonotype has a handful of counts. Sequence at one end of the junction differs from germline and may be a read error. This chain uses TRBV6-5 with TRBJ2-5; unclear D gene. The CDR3 has 11 residues. The V gene's germline CDR1 is MNHEY and CDR2 SVGAGI. The DNA of the CDR3 is TGTGCCAGCAGTTATTTGGGCAGACCATTCTTC. This translates into CASSYLGRPFF.

This chain links TRBV4-1 with TRBJ1-1; D gene ambiguous. The CDR3 is made up of 15 amino acids. V lost 1 base to trimming and J lost 1 base, with 10 bases between them. Looked up from germline, CDR1 is MGHRA and CDR2 is YSYEKL. CDR3 sequence: CASSQGAATNTEAFF. CDR3 in DNA: TGCGCCAGCAGCCAAGGGGCAGCTACGAACACTGAAGCTTTCTTT.

The gene calls are TRBV20-1 and TRBJ1-1; D is ambiguous. Looked up from germline, CDR1 is DFQATT and CDR2 is SNEGSKA (reference sequence). V gave up 0 bases and J gave up 4 bases, with 18 bases separating them. This CDR3 region has 16 residues. The CDR3 sequence: CSARERSPPLSTEAFF. The CDR3 region has the DNA TGCAGTGCTAGAGAGAGGAGTCCGCCGTTAAGCACTGAAGCTTTCTTT.

This clonotype was recorded a few times. The chain recombines TRBV12-3 or TRBV12-4 with TRBJ2-1, with unresolved D. Trimming left V 2 bases short and J 4 bases short, with 12 bases between. The CDR3 has 15 amino acids. The CDR3 region is CASSLNSLGYNEQFF. The CDR3 DNA is TGTGCCAGCAGTTTAAACTCGTTGGGGTACAATGAGCAGTTCTTC.

This clonotype was counted only a few times. V gene TRBV29-1 combines with J gene TRBJ2-5, with D perhaps being TRBD1 or TRBD2 (7 bases each). V lost 1 base to trimming and J lost 7 bases, with 16 bases between them. Germline lookup yields CDR1 SQVTM and CDR2 ANQGSEA. This CDR3 spans 14 amino acids. The CDR3 loop is CSVEGGRGGGTQYF. Here the CDR3 DNA reads TGCAGCGTTGAAGGAGGCAGGGGGGGAGGGACCCAGTACTTC. The complete variable domain, with remaining parts taken from reference TRBV29-1 and TRBJ2-5, reads SAVISQKPSRDICQRGTSLTIQCQVDSQVTMMFWYRQQPGQSLTLIATANQGSEATYESGFVIDKFPISRPNLTFSTLTVSNMSPEDSSIYLCSVEGGRGGGTQYFGPGTRLLVL.

The genes are TRBV7-2 and TRBJ2-7; the match to TRBD1 covers 7 bases. Germline V lookup: CDR1 SGHTA, CDR2 FQGNSA. The CDR3 runs to 15 residues. V shed 7 bases, J shed 4 bases, and the junction held 13 bases outside the gene matches. The DNA for the CDR3 is TGTGCCAGCACCGAGCCACGACAGGGCAGGTACGAGCAGTACTTC. Its translation: CASTEPRQGRYEQYF.

In its sample, this clonotype was seen a few times. J is TRBJ2-3 and V is TRBV7-9; D remains unclear. The germline V and J ends were trimmed by 5 bases and 1 base, with 13 bases remaining between them. The CDR3 is made up of 15 amino acids. Germline CDR1 SEHNR, CDR2 FQNEAQ (reference sequence). In nucleotides, the CDR3 is TGTGCCAGCAGCCCAGTACTTGGGGGCACAGATACGCAGTATTTT. This encodes CASSPVLGGTDTQYF.

V and J are TRBV19 and TRBJ1-1, with D possibly TRBD1 on 5 matching bases. Trimming took off 9 bases at V and 5 bases at J, with 16 bases between the two ends. CDR1 and CDR2 (germline): LNHDA, SQIVND (reference sequence). CDR3 size: 13 residues. The CDR3 DNA reads TGTGCCAGCCGCAGGGAGATGGTGACTGAAGCTTTCTTT. It specifies CASRREMVTEAFF.

This chain uses TRBV28 with TRBJ1-2, with no clear D. This CDR3 is built from 12 residues. Germline CDR1 is MDHEN and CDR2 is SYDVKM. The V gene lost 7 bases and the J gene lost 4 bases, with 10 bases spanning the gap. CDR3 region: CASNGQVYGYTF. CDR3 DNA sequence: TGTGCCAGCAACGGTCAGGTCTATGGCTACACCTTC.